This T cell receptor (beta chain) originates from a study of PD-1 blockade in mismatch repair-deficient tumors. Study-wide background: Patients had about 13 mismatch repair-deficient cancer types and were previously treated and progressing.

The ends were cut back, 5 bases at V and 6 bases at J, with 11 bases in the middle. Germline loops: CDR1 SGDLS, CDR2 YYNGEE. This CDR3 comprises 13 residues. The table came from immunoSEQ multiplex PCR; TCRdb's copy has only in-frame clones and leaves some out. The table shows roughly 130,000 clones, with 88% occurring only once. The starting material was peripheral blood, obtained approximately 73 weeks after starting pembrolizumab. This chain joins TRBV9 and TRBJ2-2; D perhaps matches TRBD1 (5 bases). The sequence was obtained from an adult with mismatch repair-deficient cancer. The CDR3 region is CASRGQGSGELFF. The CDR3 DNA is TGTGCCAGCAGAGGTCAGGGCTCCGGGGAGCTGTTTTTT.